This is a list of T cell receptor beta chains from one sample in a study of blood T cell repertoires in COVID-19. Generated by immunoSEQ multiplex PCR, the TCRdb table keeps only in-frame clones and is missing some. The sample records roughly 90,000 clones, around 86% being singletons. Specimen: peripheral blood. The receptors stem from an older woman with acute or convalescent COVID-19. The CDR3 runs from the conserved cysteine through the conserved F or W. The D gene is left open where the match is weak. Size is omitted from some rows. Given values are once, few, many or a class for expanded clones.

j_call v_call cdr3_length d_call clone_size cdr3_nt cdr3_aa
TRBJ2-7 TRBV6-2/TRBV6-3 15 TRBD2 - TGTGCCAGCAGTAACGGACTAGCGGGTCCCTACGAGCAGTACTTC CASSNGLAGPYEQYF
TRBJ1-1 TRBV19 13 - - TGTGCCAGTACCGTTAGAGGGGGTAATGAAGCTTTCTTT CASTVRGGNEAFF
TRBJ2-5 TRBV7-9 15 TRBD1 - TGTGCCAGCAGCTTAGACGGGACAGCTGAAGAGACCCAGTACTTC CASSLDGTAEETQYF
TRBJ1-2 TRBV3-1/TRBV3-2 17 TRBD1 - TGTGCCAGCAGCCCCTCGGGGGGACAGGGGGCGGGGTATGGCTACACCTTC CASSPSGGQGAGYGYTF
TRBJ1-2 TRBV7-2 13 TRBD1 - TGTGCCAGCAGTTTCCAGGGGGACTATGGCTACACCTTC CASSFQGDYGYTF
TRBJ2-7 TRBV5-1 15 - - TGCGCCAGCAGCCCACTGCCAGGGGTGAGTAACGAGCAGTACTTC CASSPLPGVSNEQYF
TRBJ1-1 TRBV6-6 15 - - TGTGCCAGCAGTTACTCGATCGGGTTGGCCACTGAAGCTTTCTTT CASSYSIGLATEAFF
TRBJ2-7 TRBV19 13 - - TGTGCCAGTAGTATTGACGGGGGATACGAGCAGTACTTC CASSIDGGYEQYF
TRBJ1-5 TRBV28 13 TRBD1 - TGTGCCAGCAGCAAGGGACAGGACAAGCCCCAGCATTTT CASSKGQDKPQHF
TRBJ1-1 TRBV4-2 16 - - TGTGCCAGCAGCCAAGTTGTCACGCGGGTGAACACTGAAGCTTTCTTT CASSQVVTRVNTEAFF
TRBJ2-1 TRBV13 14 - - TGTGCCAGCAGCTTATGGACAGCCTACAATGAGCAGTTCTTC CASSLWTAYNEQFF
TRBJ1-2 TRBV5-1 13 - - TGCGCCAGCAGCGTGACCCTACAGGGTGGCTACACCTTC CASSVTLQGGYTF
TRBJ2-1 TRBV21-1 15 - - TGTGCCAGCAGCAAAGTGTGGCGGGGGGGGAATGAGCAGTTCTTC CASSKVWRGGNEQFF
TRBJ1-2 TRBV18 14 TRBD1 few TGTGCCAGCTCACCACGGACAGGGGGCGAGGGCTACACCTTC CASSPRTGGEGYTF
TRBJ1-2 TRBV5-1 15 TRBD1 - TGCGCCAGCAGCCTAGGGACAGGGACTGACTATGGCTACACCTTC CASSLGTGTDYGYTF
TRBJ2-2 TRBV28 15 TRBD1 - TGTGCCAGCAGTCCTCGAGGGACAGGGAACGGGGAGCTGTTTTTT CASSPRGTGNGELFF
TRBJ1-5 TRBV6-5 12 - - TGTGCCAGCAGCAGGGGAAATCAGCCCCAGCATTTT CASSRGNQPQHF
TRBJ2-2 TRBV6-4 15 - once TGTGCCAGCAGTGACCTAGCTGGGAACACCGGGGAGCTGTTTTTT CASSDLAGNTGELFF
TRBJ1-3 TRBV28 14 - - TGTGCCAGCAGTCCCCCGGGGAGGCTCCACACCATATATTTT CASSPPGRLHTIYF
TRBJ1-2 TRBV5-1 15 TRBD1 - TGCGCCAGCAGCCCTCAGGACAGGTTATGGGATGGCTACACCTTC CASSPQDRLWDGYTF
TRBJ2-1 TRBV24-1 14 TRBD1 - TGTGCCACCAGTGATTTACAGGGGCGGGATGAGCAGTTCTTC CATSDLQGRDEQFF
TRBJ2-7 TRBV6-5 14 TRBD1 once TGTGCCAGCAGTTACTCTGACAGGGTGGGGGAGCAGTACTTC CASSYSDRVGEQYF
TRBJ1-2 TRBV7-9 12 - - TGTGCCAGCAGCTTAGCGACAGATGGCTACACCTTC CASSLATDGYTF
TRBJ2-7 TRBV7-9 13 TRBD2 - TGTGCCAGCAGCCCGGGACTAGGGGACGAGCAGTACTTC CASSPGLGDEQYF
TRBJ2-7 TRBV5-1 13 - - TGCGCCAGCAGCTTGTCGCGGGATTTCGAGCAGTACTTC CASSLSRDFEQYF
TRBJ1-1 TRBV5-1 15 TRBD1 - TGCGCCAGCAGCTTGTACAGGGGGATTGGCACTGAAGCTTTCTTT CASSLYRGIGTEAFF
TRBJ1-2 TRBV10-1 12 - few TGCGCCAGCCTAACCGGGGGGTATGGCTACACCTTC CASLTGGYGYTF
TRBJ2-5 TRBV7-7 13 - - TGTGCTAGCAGCACCAGACAGAGGGAGACCCAGTACTTC CASSTRQRETQYF
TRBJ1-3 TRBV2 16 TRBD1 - TGTGCCAGCAGGGGGACAGGATATTTCTCTGGAAACACCATATATTTT CASRGTGYFSGNTIYF
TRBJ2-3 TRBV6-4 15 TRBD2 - TGTGCCAGCAGTGCGGGGACTAGCGGGGAGGATACGCAGTATTTT CASSAGTSGEDTQYF